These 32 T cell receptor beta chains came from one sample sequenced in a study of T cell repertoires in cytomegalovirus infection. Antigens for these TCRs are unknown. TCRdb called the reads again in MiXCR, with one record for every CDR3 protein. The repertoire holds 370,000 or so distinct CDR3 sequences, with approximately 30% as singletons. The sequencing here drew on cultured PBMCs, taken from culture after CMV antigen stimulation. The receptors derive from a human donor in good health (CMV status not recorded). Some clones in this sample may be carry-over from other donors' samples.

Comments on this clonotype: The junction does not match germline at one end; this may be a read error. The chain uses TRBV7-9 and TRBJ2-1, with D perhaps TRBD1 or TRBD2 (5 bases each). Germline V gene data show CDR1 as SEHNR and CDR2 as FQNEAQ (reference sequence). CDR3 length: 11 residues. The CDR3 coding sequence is TGTGCCAGCAGCTTAGTGCTGGGACCGGGATTC. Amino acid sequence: CASSLVLGPGF.

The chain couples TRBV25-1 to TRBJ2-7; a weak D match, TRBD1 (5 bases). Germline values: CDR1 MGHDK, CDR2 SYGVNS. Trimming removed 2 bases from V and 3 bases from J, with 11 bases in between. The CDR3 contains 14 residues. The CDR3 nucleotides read TGTGCCAGCAGTGAACAGGGCGCACTCTACGAGCAGTACTTC. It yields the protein CASSEQGALYEQYF.

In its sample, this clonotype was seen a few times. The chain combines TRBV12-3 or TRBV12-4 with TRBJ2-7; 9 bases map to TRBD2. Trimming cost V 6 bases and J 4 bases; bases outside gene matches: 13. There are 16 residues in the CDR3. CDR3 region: CASSHGSRSGSYEQYV. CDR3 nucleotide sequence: TGTGCCAGCAGCCACGGGTCTCGTAGCGGGAGTTACGAGCAGTACGTC.

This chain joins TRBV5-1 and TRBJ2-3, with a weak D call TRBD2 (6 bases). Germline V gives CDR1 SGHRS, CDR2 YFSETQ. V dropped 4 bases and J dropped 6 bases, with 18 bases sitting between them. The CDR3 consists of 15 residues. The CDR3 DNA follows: TGCGCCAGCAGCCCGGGGACTCACCGCGGGGATACGCAGTATTTT. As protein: CASSPGTHRGDTQYF. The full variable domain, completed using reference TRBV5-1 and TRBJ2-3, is KAGVTQTPRYLIKTRGQQVTLSCSPISGHRSVSWYQQTPGQGLQFLFEYFSETQRNKGNFPGRFSGRQFSNSRSEMNVSTLELGDSALYLCASSPGTHRGDTQYFGPGTRLTVL.

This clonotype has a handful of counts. This CDR3 is CASSLGLLAGDQETQYF. The CDR3 DNA follows: TGTGCCAGCAGCTTGGGCCTTCTAGCGGGAGATCAAGAGACCCAGTACTTC. The chain couples TRBV7-2 to TRBJ2-5; TRBD2 matches at 10 bases. V trimming: 3 bases; J trimming: 2 bases; junction bases outside the gene matches: 9. The CDR3 covers 17 residues. Germline loops: CDR1 SGHTA, CDR2 FQGNSA.

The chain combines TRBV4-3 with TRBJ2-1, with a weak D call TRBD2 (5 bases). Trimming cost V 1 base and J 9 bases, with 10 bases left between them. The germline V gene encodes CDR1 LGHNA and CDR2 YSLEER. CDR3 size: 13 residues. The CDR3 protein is CASSQGRLSEQFF. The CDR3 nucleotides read TGCGCCAGCAGCCAAGGGAGGCTCTCTGAGCAGTTCTTC.

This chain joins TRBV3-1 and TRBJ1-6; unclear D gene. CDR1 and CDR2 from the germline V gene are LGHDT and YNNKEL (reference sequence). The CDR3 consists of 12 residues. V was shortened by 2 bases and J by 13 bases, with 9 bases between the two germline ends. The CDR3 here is CASSQRELPLHF. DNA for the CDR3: TGTGCCAGCAGCCAAAGGGAATTGCCCCTCCACTTT.

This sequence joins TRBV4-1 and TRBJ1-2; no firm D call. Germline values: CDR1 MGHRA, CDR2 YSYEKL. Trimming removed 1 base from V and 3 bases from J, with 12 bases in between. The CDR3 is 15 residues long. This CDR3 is CASSQAGRRHYGYTF. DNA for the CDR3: TGCGCCAGCAGCCAAGCTGGAAGACGGCACTATGGCTACACCTTC.

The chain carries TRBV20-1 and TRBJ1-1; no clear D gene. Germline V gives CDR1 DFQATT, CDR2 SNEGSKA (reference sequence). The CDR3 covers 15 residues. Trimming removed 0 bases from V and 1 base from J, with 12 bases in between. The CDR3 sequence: CSARDRGRENTEAFF. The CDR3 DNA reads TGCAGTGCTAGAGATCGCGGACGGGAGAACACTGAAGCTTTCTTT.

The DNA of the CDR3 is TGTGCCAGCAGTTCCCCGGGACTAGTTATCAATGAGCAGTTCTTC. Protein product: CASSSPGLVINEQFF. The chain is built from TRBV6-2 or TRBV6-3 and TRBJ2-1, with TRBD2 matching 8 bases. The CDR3 length is 15 residues. The junction had 8 bases not matched to a gene; V was cut back by 4 bases and J by 6 bases. Germline CDR1 MNHEY, CDR2 SVGEGT.

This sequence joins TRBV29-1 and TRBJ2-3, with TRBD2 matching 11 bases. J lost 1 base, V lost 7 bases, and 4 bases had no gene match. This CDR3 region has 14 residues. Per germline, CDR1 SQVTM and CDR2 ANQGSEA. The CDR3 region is CSATSGMGTDTQYF. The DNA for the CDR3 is TGCAGCGCGACTAGCGGGATGGGCACAGATACGCAGTATTTT.

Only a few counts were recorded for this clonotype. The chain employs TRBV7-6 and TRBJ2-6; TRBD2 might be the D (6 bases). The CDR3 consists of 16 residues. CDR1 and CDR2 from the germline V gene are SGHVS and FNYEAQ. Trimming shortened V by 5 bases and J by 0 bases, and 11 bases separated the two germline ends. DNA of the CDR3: TGTGCCAGCAGCCCCGGGGGATTCTCTGGGGCCAACGTCCTGACTTTC. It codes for CASSPGGFSGANVLTF.

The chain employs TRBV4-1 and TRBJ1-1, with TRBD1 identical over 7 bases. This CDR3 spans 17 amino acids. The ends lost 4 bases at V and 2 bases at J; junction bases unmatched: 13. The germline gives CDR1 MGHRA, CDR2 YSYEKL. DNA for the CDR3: TGCGCCAGCAGCCCACGTCCGGGACAGTCCCTAAACACTGAAGCTTTCTTT. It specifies CASSPRPGQSLNTEAFF.

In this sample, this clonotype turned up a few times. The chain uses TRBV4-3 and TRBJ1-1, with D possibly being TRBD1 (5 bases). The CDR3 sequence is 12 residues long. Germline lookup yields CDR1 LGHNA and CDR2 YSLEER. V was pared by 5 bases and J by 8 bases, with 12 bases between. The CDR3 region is CASSSEGLEAFF. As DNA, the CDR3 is TGCGCCAGCAGCTCAGAGGGGCTCGAAGCTTTCTTT.

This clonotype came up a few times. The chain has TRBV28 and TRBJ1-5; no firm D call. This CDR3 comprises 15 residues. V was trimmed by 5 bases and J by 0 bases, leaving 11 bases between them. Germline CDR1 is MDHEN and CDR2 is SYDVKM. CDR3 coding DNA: TGTGCCAGCAGTATGGGAGTTAATAGCAATCAGCCCCAGCATTTT. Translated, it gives CASSMGVNSNQPQHF.

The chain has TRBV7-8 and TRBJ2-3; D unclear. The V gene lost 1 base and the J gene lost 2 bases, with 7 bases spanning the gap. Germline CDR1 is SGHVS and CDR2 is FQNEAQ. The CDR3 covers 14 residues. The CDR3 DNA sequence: TGTGCCAGCAGCTTAGGCGGTTACACAGATACGCAGTATTTT. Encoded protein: CASSLGGYTDTQYF. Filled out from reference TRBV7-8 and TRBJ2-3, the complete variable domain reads GAGVSQSPRYKVAKRGQDVALRCDPISGHVSLFWYQQALGQGPEFLTYFQNEAQLDKSGLPSDRFFAERPEGSVSTLKIQRTQQEDSAVYLCASSLGGYTDTQYFGPGTRLTVL.

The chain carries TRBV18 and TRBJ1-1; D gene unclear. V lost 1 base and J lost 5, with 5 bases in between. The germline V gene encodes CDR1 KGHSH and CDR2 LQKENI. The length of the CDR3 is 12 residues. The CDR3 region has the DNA TGTGCCAGCTCACCACGTCGGACTGAAGCTTTCTTT. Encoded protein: CASSPRRTEAFF.

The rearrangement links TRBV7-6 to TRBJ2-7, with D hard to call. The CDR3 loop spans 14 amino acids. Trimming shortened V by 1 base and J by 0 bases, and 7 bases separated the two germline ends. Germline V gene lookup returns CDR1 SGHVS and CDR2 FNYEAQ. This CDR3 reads CASSLESTSYEQYF. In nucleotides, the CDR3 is TGTGCCAGCAGCTTAGAATCGACCTCCTACGAGCAGTACTTC.

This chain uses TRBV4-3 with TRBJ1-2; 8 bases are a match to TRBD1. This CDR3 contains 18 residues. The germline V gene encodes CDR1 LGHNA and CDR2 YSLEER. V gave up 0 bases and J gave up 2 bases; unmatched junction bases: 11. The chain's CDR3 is CASSQDGHGQGRNYGYTF. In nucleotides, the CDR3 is TGCGCCAGCAGCCAAGATGGACACGGACAGGGCAGAAACTATGGCTACACCTTC.

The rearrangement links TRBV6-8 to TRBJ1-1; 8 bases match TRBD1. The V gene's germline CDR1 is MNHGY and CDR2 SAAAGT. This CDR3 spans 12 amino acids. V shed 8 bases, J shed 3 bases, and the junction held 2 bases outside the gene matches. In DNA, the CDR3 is TGTGCCAGCGCAGGGGGCTACACTGAAGCTTTCTTT. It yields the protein CASAGGYTEAFF.

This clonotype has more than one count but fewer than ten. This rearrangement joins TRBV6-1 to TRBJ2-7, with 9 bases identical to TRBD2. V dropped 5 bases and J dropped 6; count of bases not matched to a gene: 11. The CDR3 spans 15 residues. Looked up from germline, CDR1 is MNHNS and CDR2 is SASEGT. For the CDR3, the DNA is TGTGCCAGCAGTCTTAGCGGGAGTGGGGTACTCGAGCAGTACGTC. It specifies CASSLSGSGVLEQYV.

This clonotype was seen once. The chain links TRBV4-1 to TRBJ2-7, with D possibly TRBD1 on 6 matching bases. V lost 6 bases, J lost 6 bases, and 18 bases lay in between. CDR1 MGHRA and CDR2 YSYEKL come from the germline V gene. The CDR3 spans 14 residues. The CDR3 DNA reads TGCGCCAGCAGGCGGGTTGAGGGGGTACCCGAGCAGTACGTC. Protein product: CASRRVEGVPEQYV.

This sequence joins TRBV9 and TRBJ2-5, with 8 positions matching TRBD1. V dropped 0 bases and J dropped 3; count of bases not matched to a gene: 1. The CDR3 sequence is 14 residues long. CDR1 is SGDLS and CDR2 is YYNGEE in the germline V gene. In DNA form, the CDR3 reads TGTGCCAGCAGCGTAGGACAGGGGAAAGAGACCCAGTACTTC. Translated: CASSVGQGKETQYF.

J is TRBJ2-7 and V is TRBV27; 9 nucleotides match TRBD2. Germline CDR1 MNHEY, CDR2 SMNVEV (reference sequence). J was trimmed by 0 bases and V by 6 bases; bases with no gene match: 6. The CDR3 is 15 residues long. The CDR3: CASSWTSALSYEQYF. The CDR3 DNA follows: TGTGCCAGCAGCTGGACTAGCGCTCTCTCCTACGAGCAGTACTTC.

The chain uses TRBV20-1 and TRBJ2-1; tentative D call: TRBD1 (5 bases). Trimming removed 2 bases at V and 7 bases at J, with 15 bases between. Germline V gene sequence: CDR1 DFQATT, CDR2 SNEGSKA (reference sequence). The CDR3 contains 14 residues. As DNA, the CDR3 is TGCAGTGCTAGACCCAAGGGTTACAGGAATGAGCAGTTCTTC. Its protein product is CSARPKGYRNEQFF.

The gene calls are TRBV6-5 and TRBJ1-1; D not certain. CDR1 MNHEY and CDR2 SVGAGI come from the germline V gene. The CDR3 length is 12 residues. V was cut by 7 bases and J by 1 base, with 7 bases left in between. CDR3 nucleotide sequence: TGTGCCAGCAAAGATCCGAACACTGAAGCTTTCTTT. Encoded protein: CASKDPNTEAFF.

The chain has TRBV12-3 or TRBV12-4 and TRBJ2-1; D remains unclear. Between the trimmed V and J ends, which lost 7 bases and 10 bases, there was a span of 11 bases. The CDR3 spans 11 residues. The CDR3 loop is CASTARGEQFF. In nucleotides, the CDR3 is TGTGCCAGCACCGCTCGTGGGGAGCAGTTCTTC.

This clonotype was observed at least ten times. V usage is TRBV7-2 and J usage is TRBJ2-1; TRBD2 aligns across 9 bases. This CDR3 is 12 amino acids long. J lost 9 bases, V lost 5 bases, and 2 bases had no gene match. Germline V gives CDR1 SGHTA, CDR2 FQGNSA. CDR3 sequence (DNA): TGTGCCAGCAGCCCGACTAGCGGTGAGCAGTTCTTC. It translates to CASSPTSGEQFF.

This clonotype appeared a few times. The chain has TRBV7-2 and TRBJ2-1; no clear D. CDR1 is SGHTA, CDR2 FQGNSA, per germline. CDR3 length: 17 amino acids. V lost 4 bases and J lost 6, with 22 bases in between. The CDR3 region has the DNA TGTGCCAGCAGCTCTGGTGATCCCTTGTCAGAGGTCAATGAGCAGTTCTTC. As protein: CASSSGDPLSEVNEQFF.

CDR3 in amino acids: CAISIASGRANTDTQYF. The CDR3 bases are TGTGCCATCAGTATCGCTAGCGGGAGGGCCAACACAGATACGCAGTATTTT. V gene TRBV10-3 combines with J gene TRBJ2-3, with TRBD2 matching over 12 bases. The CDR3 is 17 residues long. The germline CDR1 and CDR2 sequences are ENHRY and SYGVKD. After removal of 5 bases from V and 2 bases from J, the junction contained 8 bases not matched to a gene.

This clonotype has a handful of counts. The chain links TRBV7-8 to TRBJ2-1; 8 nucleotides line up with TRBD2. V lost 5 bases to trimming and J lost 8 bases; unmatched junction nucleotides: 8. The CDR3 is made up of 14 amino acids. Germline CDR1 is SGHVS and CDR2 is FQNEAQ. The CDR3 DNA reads TGTGCCAGCAGCCCCCGGACTAGCATCTATGAGCAGTTCTTC. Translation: CASSPRTSIYEQFF.

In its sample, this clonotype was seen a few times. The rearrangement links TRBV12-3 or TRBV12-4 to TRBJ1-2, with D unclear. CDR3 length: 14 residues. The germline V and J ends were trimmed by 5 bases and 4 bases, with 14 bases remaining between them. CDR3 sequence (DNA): TGTGCCAGCAGTCCGACGGGAGGCGGCTATGGCTACACCTTC. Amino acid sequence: CASSPTGGGYGYTF.